The T cell receptor beta chain under discussion was sequenced for a study of cytomegalovirus exposure and HLA in healthy donors. Overall study findings and caveats: Specificity for CMV antigens was confirmed in vitro for three of the CMV-associated chains. Reports indicated that the classifier achieved high specificity and sensitivity in diagnosing cytomegalovirus status.

The PCR contained 60 Vbeta and 13 Jbeta primers. Sequenced by immunoSEQ multiplex PCR; TCRdb stores in-frame clones only, minus some. Found here are roughly 120,000 clones, approximately 80% of them singletons; the top ten hold around 11%. This CDR3 has 16 residues. Germline lookup yields CDR1 LNHDA and CDR2 SQIVND (reference sequence). The V gene lost 3 bases and the J gene lost 7 bases, with 19 bases spanning the gap. This clone has only a few counts. Its antigen remains unidentified. This sequence originates from a male donor in good health and CMV-seropositive. The sample consisted of PBMCs. The rearrangement links TRBV19 to TRBJ1-5; D possibly corresponds to TRBD1 (6 bases). This chain's CDR3 is CASSIRGGPNPQPQHF. The CDR3 nucleotides are TGTGCCAGTAGTATCAGGGGCGGCCCCAACCCCCAGCCCCAGCATTTT.